These 27 T cell receptor beta chains came from one sample sequenced in a study of T cells in Graves' hyperthyroidism and ophthalmopathy. Regions amplified from RNA transcripts were the TCR beta CDR3 regions. The primer set for the first-round RT-PCR of the TCR CDR3 was HTBI. TCRdb fed the multiplex PCR reads into MiXCR, producing one record per CDR3 protein. Seen here are a few hundred thousand distinct CDR3 sequences, around 21% observed once, and the top ten hold more than 25%. Material: blood. The receptors shown here come from a man aged 18-30 years with Graves' hyperthyroidism.

The genes are TRBV24-1 and TRBJ1-5; 7 positions agree with TRBD1. Germline-derived CDR1 and CDR2 are KGHDR and SFDVKD. V was pared by 4 bases and J by 3 bases, with 5 bases of the junction left unmatched. The CDR3 consists of 15 residues. CDR3: CATSDPGQFNQPQHF. DNA of the CDR3: TGTGCCACCAGTGACCCGGGACAGTTCAATCAGCCCCAGCATTTT.

J is TRBJ2-7 and V is TRBV20-1; a weak D match, TRBD1 (5 bases). Germline CDR1 reads DFQATT; CDR2 reads SNEGSKA (reference sequence). The CDR3 extends over 14 amino acids. Trimming cost V 1 base and J 3 bases, with 13 bases left between them. The CDR3 loop reads CSARGDKTVYEQYF. In nucleotides, the CDR3 is TGCAGTGCTAGAGGGGATAAGACAGTCTACGAGCAGTACTTC.

At least ten counts were recorded for this clonotype. DNA of the CDR3: TGCGCCAGCAGCTTAAGTCAGGGTCCCTATGGCTACACCTTC. Translated, it gives CASSLSQGPYGYTF. The V call is TRBV5-1, the J call TRBJ1-2; maybe TRBD1 (5 bases). CDR3 length: 14 residues. The V and J ends lost 2 bases and 4 bases respectively, with 12 bases between them. Germline V gives CDR1 SGHRS, CDR2 YFSETQ.

The sample holds many counts of this clonotype. The rearrangement links TRBV6-1 to TRBJ2-5; D is possibly TRBD1 or TRBD2 (5 bases each). Germline lookup yields CDR1 MNHNS and CDR2 SASEGT. The CDR3 contains 16 residues. V was clipped by 2 bases and J by 0 bases, with 13 bases between them. The CDR3 DNA reads as TGTGCCAGCAGTGAACCGGGACGGCTGTACCAAGAGACCCAGTACTTC. This sequence encodes CASSEPGRLYQETQYF.

This clonotype was seen many times. This sequence joins TRBV6-2 or TRBV6-3 and TRBJ2-7, with 14 bases fitting TRBD2. The CDR3 extends over 19 amino acids. The junction had 10 bases not matched to a gene; V was cut back by 2 bases and J by 1 base. Germline loops: CDR1 MNHEY, CDR2 SVGEGT. CDR3 loop: CASSYEAGTSGGRSYEQYF. Here the CDR3 DNA reads TGTGCCAGCAGTTACGAGGCCGGGACTAGCGGGGGCCGTTCCTACGAGCAGTACTTC.

Many counts were recorded for this clonotype. This chain links TRBV9 with TRBJ2-7; D is unresolved. This CDR3 region has 13 residues. V lost 0 bases, J lost 6 bases, and 10 bases lay in between. Germline CDR1 SGDLS, CDR2 YYNGEE. The CDR3 sequence: CASSVDPTGEQYF. In DNA form, the CDR3 reads TGTGCCAGCAGCGTAGATCCAACTGGCGAGCAGTACTTC.

This clonotype was seen repeatedly, ten times or more. V gene TRBV7-8 combines with J gene TRBJ1-5, with a tentative D call TRBD1 (5 bases). Germline V gives CDR1 SGHVS, CDR2 FQNEAQ. The CDR3 has 13 amino acids. Trimming stripped 5 bases from V and 7 bases from J, with 12 bases between. CDR3 sequence reads: CASSQVGGQPQHF. CDR3 nucleotides: TGTGCCAGCAGCCAGGTCGGGGGGCAGCCCCAGCATTTT.

V gene TRBV30 combines with J gene TRBJ1-1, with 7 bases aligning to TRBD1. The CDR3 runs 16 residues. The germline gives CDR1 GTSNPN, CDR2 SVGIG (reference sequence). V shed 3 bases, J shed 4 bases, and the junction held 14 bases outside the gene matches. The CDR3 protein is CAWSAGFLTGFTEAFF. The CDR3 DNA reads TGTGCCTGGAGCGCCGGGTTCCTGACAGGGTTCACTGAAGCTTTCTTT.

This clonotype has at least ten counts. This chain links TRBV7-8 with TRBJ2-7, with no clear D. The CDR3 consists of 14 residues. CDR1 and CDR2 from the germline V gene are SGHVS and FQNEAQ. Trimming left V 1 base short and J 2 bases short, with 9 bases between. CDR3 protein: CASSLGGKPYEQYF. Written as DNA, the CDR3 is TGTGCCAGCAGCTTAGGTGGCAAACCCTACGAGCAGTACTTC.

This clonotype has more than one count but fewer than ten. The CDR3 spells CASSSKRRGELYEQYF. Here the CDR3 DNA reads TGTGCCAGCAGCTCTAAAAGGCGGGGGGAACTCTACGAGCAGTACTTC. V usage is TRBV11-1 and J usage is TRBJ2-7, with TRBD2 matching 8 bases. Germline loops: CDR1 SGHAT, CDR2 FQDESV (reference sequence). This CDR3 spans 16 amino acids. V dropped 4 bases and J dropped 3; count of bases not matched to a gene: 11.

This clonotype was recorded at least ten times. V usage is TRBV28 and J usage is TRBJ2-5; D perhaps matches TRBD1 (6 bases). V was cut by 6 bases and J by 5 bases, with 13 bases left in between. The CDR3 runs to 13 residues. Germline V gives CDR1 MDHEN, CDR2 SYDVKM. DNA for the CDR3: TGTGCCAGCAGACAACAGGGTTCGGAGACCCAGTACTTC. It is translated as CASRQQGSETQYF. Supplemented by reference TRBV28 and TRBJ2-5, the full variable domain reads DVKVTQSSRYLVKRTGEKVFLECVQDMDHENMFWYRQDPGLGLRLIYFSYDVKMKEKGDIPEGYSVSREKKERFSLILESASTNQTSMYLCASRQQGSETQYFGPGTRLLVL.

This clonotype was seen at least ten times. The rearrangement links TRBV27 to TRBJ2-5; 7 positions match TRBD1. Germline loops: CDR1 MNHEY, CDR2 SMNVEV (reference sequence). V was pared by 4 bases and J by 1 base, with 12 bases of the junction left unmatched. The CDR3 extends over 17 amino acids. CDR3 protein: CASSSAQGFGFQETQYF. CDR3 bases: TGTGCCAGCAGTTCAGCACAGGGGTTCGGGTTCCAAGAGACCCAGTACTTC.

This rearrangement joins TRBV6-1 to TRBJ1-5; unclear D gene. The length of the CDR3 is 13 residues. CDR1 is MNHNS, CDR2 SASEGT, per germline. The V gene lost 7 bases and the J gene lost 7 bases, with 14 bases spanning the gap. For the CDR3, the DNA is TGTGCCAGCACCGCCCGATGGGTGCAGCCCCAGCATTTT. Amino acids: CASTARWVQPQHF.

Of note for this clonotype: With a much larger clone just one base away, this may be a read error. The chain joins TRBV15 to TRBJ2-3, with TRBD2 matching over 8 bases. Germline values: CDR1 LNHNV, CDR2 YYDKDF (reference sequence). The CDR3 runs 18 residues. CDR3: CGTSSRRGSGGRTDTQYF. The CDR3 coding sequence is TGTGGCACCAGCTCCCGCAGAGGGAGCGGGGGCCGCACAGATACGCAGTATTTT.

This clonotype was seen ten or more times. V and J are TRBV6-5 and TRBJ1-2; 9 bases line up with TRBD1. The trim removed 5 bases at V and 2 bases at J, leaving 9 bases unmatched. The CDR3 runs 16 residues. Germline loops: CDR1 MNHEY, CDR2 SVGAGI. The CDR3 DNA sequence: TGTGCCAGCAGTAACGGACAGGGGCACCGCAACTATGGCTACACCTTC. Translated, it gives CASSNGQGHRNYGYTF.

Ten or more counts support this clonotype. V is TRBV6-1 and J is TRBJ1-2; possibly TRBD1 for D (5 bases). The CDR3 has 12 residues. Germline V gene sequence: CDR1 MNHNS, CDR2 SASEGT. The ends were cut back, 4 bases at V and 3 bases at J, with 6 bases in the middle. The CDR3, as DNA: TGTGCCAGCAGTGCCAGGGACTATGGCTACACCTTC. This gives the protein CASSARDYGYTF.

Many counts were recorded for this clonotype. J is TRBJ2-7 and V is TRBV9; TRBD1 or TRBD2 may be the D gene (5 bases each). Deletions cut 0 bases from V and 1 base from J, with 11 bases between. From germline, CDR1 is SGDLS and CDR2 YYNGEE. This CDR3 has 15 residues. The CDR3 is CASSVDGDLSYEQYF. CDR3 coding DNA: TGTGCCAGCAGCGTAGATGGGGACCTATCCTACGAGCAGTACTTC. Filled out from reference TRBV9 and TRBJ2-7, the complete variable domain reads DSGVTQTPKHLITATGQRVTLRCSPRSGDLSVYWYQQSLDQGLQFLIQYYNGEERAKGNILERFSAQQFPDLHSELNLSSLELGDSALYFCASSVDGDLSYEQYFGPGTRLTVT.

This clonotype occurred a few times. The CDR3 reads CASSLGASANYEQYF. The CDR3, as DNA: TGTGCCAGCAGCTTAGGAGCCAGCGCCAACTACGAGCAGTACTTC. V and J are TRBV7-2 and TRBJ2-7; the D is unclear. Deletions cut 1 base from V and 3 bases from J, with 13 bases between. The germline gives CDR1 SGHTA, CDR2 FQGNSA. The CDR3 sequence is 15 residues long.

This clonotype has at least ten counts. A much larger clone differs by one base, so this may be a read error. The V call is TRBV6-5, the J call TRBJ1-2; no firm D call. The CDR3 consists of 14 residues. CDR1 MNHEY and CDR2 SVGAGI come from the germline V gene. CDR3: CANSYGTFEYGYTF. CDR3 coding DNA: TGTGCCAACAGTTATGGAACGTTTGAATATGGCTACACCTTC.

This clonotype was found many times. The chain employs TRBV20-1 and TRBJ1-2, with 11 bases matching TRBD1. The CDR3 totals 15 residues. Germline-derived CDR1 and CDR2 are DFQATT and SNEGSKA (reference sequence). V trimming: 1 base; J trimming: 3 bases; junction bases outside the gene matches: 4. The CDR3 DNA reads as TGCAGTGCTAGAGGGGACAGGGGGGGCGACTATGGCTACACCTTC. Its translation is CSARGDRGGDYGYTF.

This clonotype was found a few times. The chain combines TRBV12-3 or TRBV12-4 with TRBJ1-3, with D tentatively TRBD1 (5 bases). There are 13 residues in the CDR3. The V end was cut by 8 bases, the J end by 0 bases, with 8 bases between. The CDR3, as DNA: TGTGCCAGCTGGGGGAACTCTGGAAACACCATATATTTT. Translating it yields CASWGNSGNTIYF.

This rearrangement joins TRBV14 to TRBJ1-1; 7 bases are a match to TRBD1. Germline lookup yields CDR1 SGHDN and CDR2 FVKESK. The CDR3 is 16 residues long. The V segment lost 7 bases and the J segment 3 bases; nucleotides outside the gene matches: 14. CDR3 nucleotide sequence: TGTGCCAGCAAAGGGTCGGGGGACAGTGAGCACACTGAAGCTTTCTTT. It specifies CASKGSGDSEHTEAFF.

This clonotype was seen repeatedly, ten times or more. This chain connects TRBV27 to TRBJ1-5, with D uncertain. This CDR3 has 15 residues. Germline V CDR1 and CDR2: MNHEY, SMNVEV (reference sequence). Trimming removed 5 bases from V and 2 bases from J, with 13 bases in between. The CDR3 here is CASSTIGYGNQPQHF. The CDR3 DNA is TGTGCCAGCAGTACAATTGGGTACGGCAATCAGCCCCAGCATTTT.

The J gene is TRBJ2-5, the V gene TRBV14; D is perhaps TRBD2 (5 bases). Deletions cut 0 bases from V and 4 bases from J, with 18 bases between. Per germline, CDR1 SGHDN and CDR2 FVKESK. The CDR3 loop spans 17 amino acids. CDR3 protein: CASSQESTGLVLETQYF. CDR3 sequence (DNA): TGTGCCAGCAGCCAAGAGTCCACGGGGTTAGTGCTAGAGACCCAGTACTTC.

This clonotype was detected many times. This clone may be a read error of a much larger clone one base away. This chain links TRBV6-1 with TRBJ1-5, with unresolved D. Trimming shortened V by 4 bases and J by 9 bases, and 7 bases separated the two germline ends. Germline lookup yields CDR1 MNHNS and CDR2 SASEGT. The CDR3 extends over 11 amino acids. CDR3: CASSGGGPQHF. CDR3 nucleotides: TGTGCCAGCAGTGGAGGTGGGCCCCAGCATTTT.

At least ten counts were recorded for this clonotype. The chain is built from TRBV12-3 or TRBV12-4 and TRBJ1-1; D remains ambiguous. CDR3 length: 13 residues. The V end was cut by 6 bases, the J end by 10 bases, with 18 bases between. CDR3 region: CASRGGRADGAFF. CDR3 DNA: TGTGCCAGCAGGGGCGGACGGGCAGATGGAGCTTTCTTT.

The chain couples TRBV20-1 to TRBJ2-7; unclear D gene. This CDR3 is 12 amino acids long. In germline, CDR1 is DFQATT, CDR2 SNEGSKA (reference sequence). V lost 7 bases and J 7 bases, leaving 17 bases between the germline ends. CDR3 nucleotides: TGCAGTGGCCAGTTTGGCTTGTGGGAGCAGTACTTC. Its translation: CSGQFGLWEQYF.